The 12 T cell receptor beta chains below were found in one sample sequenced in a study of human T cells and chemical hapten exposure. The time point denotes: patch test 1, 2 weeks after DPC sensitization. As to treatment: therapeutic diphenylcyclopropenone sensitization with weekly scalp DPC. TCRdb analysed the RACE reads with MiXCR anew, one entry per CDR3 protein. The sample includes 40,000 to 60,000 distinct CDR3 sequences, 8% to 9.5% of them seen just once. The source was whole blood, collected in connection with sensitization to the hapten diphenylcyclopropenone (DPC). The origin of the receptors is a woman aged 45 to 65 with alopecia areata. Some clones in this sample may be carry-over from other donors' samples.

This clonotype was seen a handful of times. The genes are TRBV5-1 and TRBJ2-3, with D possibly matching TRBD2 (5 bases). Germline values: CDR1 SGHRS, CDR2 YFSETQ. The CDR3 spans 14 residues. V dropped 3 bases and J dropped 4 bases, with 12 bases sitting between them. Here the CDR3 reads CASSSELVSDTQYF. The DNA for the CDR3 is TGCGCCAGCAGCTCGGAACTAGTTTCAGATACGCAGTATTTT.

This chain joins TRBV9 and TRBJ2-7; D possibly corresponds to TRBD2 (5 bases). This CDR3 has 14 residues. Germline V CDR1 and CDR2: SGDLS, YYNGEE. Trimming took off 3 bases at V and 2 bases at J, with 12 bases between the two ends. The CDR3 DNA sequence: TGTGCCAGCAGCGCTGGGCAGGAGGCCTACGAGCAGTACTTC. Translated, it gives CASSAGQEAYEQYF.

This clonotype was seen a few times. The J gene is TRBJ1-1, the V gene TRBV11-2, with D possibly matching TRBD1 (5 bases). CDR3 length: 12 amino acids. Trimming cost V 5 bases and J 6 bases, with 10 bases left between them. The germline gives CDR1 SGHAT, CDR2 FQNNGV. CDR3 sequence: CASSPGTAEAFF. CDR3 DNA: TGTGCCAGCAGCCCCGGGACGGCTGAAGCTTTCTTT.

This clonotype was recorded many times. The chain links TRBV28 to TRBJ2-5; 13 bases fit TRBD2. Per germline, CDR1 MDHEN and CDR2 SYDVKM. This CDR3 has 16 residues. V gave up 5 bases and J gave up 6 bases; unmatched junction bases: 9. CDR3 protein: CASSPIRTSGRKTQYF. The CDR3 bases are TGTGCCAGCAGTCCCATTCGGACTAGCGGGAGAAAGACCCAGTACTTC. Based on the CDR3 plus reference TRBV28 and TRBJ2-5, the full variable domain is DVKVTQSSRYLVKRTGEKVFLECVQDMDHENMFWYRQDPGLGLRLIYFSYDVKMKEKGDIPEGYSVSREKKERFSLILESASTNQTSMYLCASSPIRTSGRKTQYFGPGTRLLVL.

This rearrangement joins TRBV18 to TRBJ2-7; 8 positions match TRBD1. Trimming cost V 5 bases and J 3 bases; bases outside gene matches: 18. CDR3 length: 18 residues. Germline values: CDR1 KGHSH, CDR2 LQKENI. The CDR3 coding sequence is TGTGCCAGCTCATCGTCCGGGACAGGTTCCTCGTGGGACTACGAGCAGTACTTC. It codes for CASSSSGTGSSWDYEQYF.

CDR3 sequence reads: CASTRTGATEAFF. The CDR3 DNA reads TGTGCCAGCACTAGGACAGGGGCGACTGAAGCTTTCTTT. The genes are TRBV6-5 and TRBJ1-1; TRBD1 matches 9 bases. Germline CDR1 MNHEY, CDR2 SVGAGI. The junction had 5 bases not matched to a gene; V was cut back by 7 bases and J by 5 bases. The CDR3 length is 13 residues.

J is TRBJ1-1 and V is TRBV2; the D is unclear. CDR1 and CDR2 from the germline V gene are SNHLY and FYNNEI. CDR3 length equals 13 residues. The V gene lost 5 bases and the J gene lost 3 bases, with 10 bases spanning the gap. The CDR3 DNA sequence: TGTGCCAGCAGTAAGACCTGGGACACTGAAGCTTTCTTT. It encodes CASSKTWDTEAFF.

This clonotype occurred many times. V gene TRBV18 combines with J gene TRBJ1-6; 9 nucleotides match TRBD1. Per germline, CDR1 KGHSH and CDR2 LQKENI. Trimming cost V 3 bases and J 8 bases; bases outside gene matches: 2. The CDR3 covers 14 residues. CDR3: CASSPTGGDSPLHF. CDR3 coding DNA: TGTGCCAGCTCACCGACAGGGGGGGATTCACCCCTCCACTTT.

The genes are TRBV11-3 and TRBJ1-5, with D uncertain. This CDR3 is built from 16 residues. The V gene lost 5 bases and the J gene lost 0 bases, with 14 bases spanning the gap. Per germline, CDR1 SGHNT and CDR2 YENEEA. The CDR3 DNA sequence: TGTGCCAGCAGCCCCGCTTTCTGGTCTAGCAATCAGCCCCAGCATTTT. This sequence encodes CASSPAFWSSNQPQHF.

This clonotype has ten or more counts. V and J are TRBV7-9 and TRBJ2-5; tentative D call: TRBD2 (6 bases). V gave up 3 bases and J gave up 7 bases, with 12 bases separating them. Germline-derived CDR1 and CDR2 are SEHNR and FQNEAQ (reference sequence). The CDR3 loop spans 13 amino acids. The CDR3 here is CASSFPHGGTQYF. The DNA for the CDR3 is TGTGCCAGCAGCTTTCCCCACGGGGGGACCCAGTACTTC.

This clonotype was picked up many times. CDR3 loop: CASIESGRASTDTQYF. Written as DNA, the CDR3 is TGTGCCAGCATCGAAAGCGGGAGGGCCAGCACAGATACGCAGTATTTT. This chain links TRBV6-1 with TRBJ2-3, with TRBD2 matching over 10 bases. CDR3 length: 16 amino acids. Germline-derived CDR1 and CDR2 are MNHNS and SASEGT. The V and J ends lost 7 bases and 0 bases, in that order; junction bases with no gene match: 7.

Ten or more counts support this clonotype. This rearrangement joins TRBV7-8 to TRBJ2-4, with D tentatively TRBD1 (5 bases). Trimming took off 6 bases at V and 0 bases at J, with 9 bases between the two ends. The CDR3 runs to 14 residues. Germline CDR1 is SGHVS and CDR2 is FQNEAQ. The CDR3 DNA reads TGTGCCAGCAGTTTAAGGGGAGCCAAAAACATTCAGTACTTC. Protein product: CASSLRGAKNIQYF. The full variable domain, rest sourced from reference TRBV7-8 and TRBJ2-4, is GAGVSQSPRYKVAKRGQDVALRCDPISGHVSLFWYQQALGQGPEFLTYFQNEAQLDKSGLPSDRFFAERPEGSVSTLKIQRTQQEDSAVYLCASSLRGAKNIQYFGAGTRLSVL.